These 14 T cell receptor beta chains were sequenced from one sample in a study of blood T cell repertoires in COVID-19. TCRdb's table, derived via immunoSEQ multiplex PCR, lists solely in-frame clones and lacks some. The sample holds 100,000 to 150,000 clones; 85% to 90% are singletons and the top ten take roughly 6.7%. Sequenced: peripheral blood. These TCRs come from a man older than 75 with active or convalescent COVID-19.

The chain uses TRBV6-6 and TRBJ2-1; 13 positions match TRBD2. Trimming cost V 6 bases and J 5 bases; bases outside gene matches: 16. CDR3 length: 19 amino acids. Germline-derived CDR1 and CDR2 are MNHNY and SVGAGI (reference sequence). The CDR3 here is CASSRYHPGTSGTHNEQFF. DNA for the CDR3: TGTGCCAGCAGCCGATACCATCCCGGGACTAGCGGGACCCACAATGAGCAGTTCTTC.

This clone appeared a single time. Other nucleotide sequences in the sample specify the same CDR3. The chain is built from TRBV11-2 and TRBJ2-7; 8 bases are shared with TRBD2. Germline V lookup: CDR1 SGHAT, CDR2 FQNNGV. This CDR3 is built from 15 residues. The junction had 8 bases not matched to a gene; V was cut back by 5 bases and J by 2 bases. In DNA form, the CDR3 reads TGTGCCAGCAGCCCCCGCCCAGCGGGGGCCTACGAGCAGTACTTC. Protein: CASSPRPAGAYEQYF. Using reference TRBV11-2 and TRBJ2-7 for the parts outside the CDR3, the full variable domain is EAGVAQSPRYKIIEKRQSVAFWCNPISGHATLYWYQQILGQGPKLLIQFQNNGVVDDSQLPKDRFSAERLKGVDSTLKIQPAKLEDSAVYLCASSPRPAGAYEQYFGPGTRLTVT.

The V call is TRBV3-1 (or the pseudogene TRBV3-2), the J call TRBJ2-3; TRBD2 is a possible D gene (6 bases). Germline values: CDR1 LGHDT, CDR2 YNNKEL (reference sequence). The length of the CDR3 is 15 residues. V lost 2 bases to trimming and J lost 0 bases, with 9 bases between them. The CDR3 DNA is TGTGCCAGCAGCCAACAGAGCGGGAGCACAGATACGCAGTATTTT. Protein sequence: CASSQQSGSTDTQYF.

This chain uses TRBV6-1 with TRBJ2-6; a weak D match, TRBD1 (6 bases). Trimming left V 4 bases short and J 0 bases short, with 13 bases between. CDR3 length: 17 residues. Germline CDR1 MNHNS, CDR2 SASEGT. The CDR3 sequence is CASSVRGRSSGANVLTF. Written as DNA, the CDR3 is TGTGCCAGCAGTGTCAGGGGTAGGAGCTCTGGGGCCAACGTCCTGACTTTC.

The rearrangement joins TRBV7-2 to TRBJ1-1; weak D call: TRBD1 (6 bases). This CDR3 comprises 13 residues. Trimming removed 5 bases at V and 8 bases at J, with 15 bases between. Germline V gives CDR1 SGHTA, CDR2 FQGNSA. The CDR3 here is CASSPVTGGEAFF. The CDR3, as DNA: TGTGCCAGCAGCCCTGTAACGGGGGGCGAAGCTTTCTTT.

This chain links TRBV27 with TRBJ2-7; D possibly corresponds to TRBD2 (6 bases). The germline gives CDR1 MNHEY, CDR2 SMNVEV (reference sequence). CDR3 size: 15 residues. V lost 7 bases and J 6 bases, leaving 22 bases between the germline ends. CDR3 DNA: TGTGCCAGCATCTCATTTCTAGGGAGGTCCGTCGAGCAGTACTTC. The encoded protein is CASISFLGRSVEQYF.

This chain links TRBV6-6 with TRBJ2-3; 7 bases agree with TRBD2. Germline V gene lookup returns CDR1 MNHNY and CDR2 SVGAGI (reference sequence). J was trimmed by 6 bases and V by 8 bases; bases with no gene match: 17. The CDR3 contains 16 residues. The CDR3 bases are TGTGCCAGCCGGTTTGGGGGAGGGGATTCTATGGATACGCAGTATTTT. Protein sequence: CASRFGGGDSMDTQYF.

The rearrangement joins TRBV6-6 to TRBJ2-1; 8 bases are shared with TRBD1. The junction had 4 bases not matched to a gene; V was cut back by 2 bases and J by 4 bases. CDR3 size: 15 residues. Germline V gene data show CDR1 as MNHNY and CDR2 as SVGAGI (reference sequence). In DNA, the CDR3 is TGTGCCAGCAGTTACGACGGGACAGGATACAATGAGCAGTTCTTC. Protein product: CASSYDGTGYNEQFF.

This clone was counted a single time. The V call is TRBV7-9, the J call TRBJ2-3; no definite D call. Germline V gives CDR1 SEHNR, CDR2 FQNEAQ (reference sequence). The CDR3 length is 16 residues. Deletions cut 0 bases from V and 2 bases from J, with 12 bases between. The CDR3: CASSLASTVPTDTQYF. The DNA of the CDR3 is TGTGCCAGCAGCTTAGCGAGCACAGTTCCCACAGATACGCAGTATTTT.

The DNA for the CDR3 is TGCGCCAGCAGCCCCGGGGGAGGCAGACTCTCTGGAAACACCATATATTTT. Protein sequence: CASSPGGGRLSGNTIYF. The rearrangement links TRBV5-1 to TRBJ1-3, with D tentatively TRBD1 (5 bases). The CDR3 spans 17 residues. Germline V gene sequence: CDR1 SGHRS, CDR2 YFSETQ. Trimming cost V 4 bases and J 0 bases, with 17 bases left between them.

The chain has TRBV7-2 and TRBJ1-4; 8 bases agree with TRBD1. Germline V gene lookup returns CDR1 SGHTA and CDR2 FQGNSA. With 4 bases clipped from V and 10 bases from J, the junction kept 11 bases outside the gene matches. The CDR3 has 15 residues. The CDR3 coding sequence is TGTGCCAGCAGCTCCCGACAGGGGTCCTCAGGAAAACTGTTTTTT. Translated: CASSSRQGSSGKLFF.

The chain links TRBV4-1 to TRBJ2-1; 11 bases line up with TRBD2. The CDR3 sequence is 18 residues long. In germline, CDR1 is MGHRA, CDR2 YSYEKL. The V and J ends lost 4 bases and 4 bases, in that order; junction bases with no gene match: 12. The CDR3 loop is CASSPYYSGRATYNEQFF. In nucleotides, the CDR3 is TGCGCCAGCAGCCCTTACTATAGCGGGAGGGCCACTTACAATGAGCAGTTCTTC.

This clone was observed a few times. The CDR3 coding sequence is TGTGCCAGCACCATGACCGGGGGGGGAAATCAGCCCCAGCATTTT. This codes for CASTMTGGGNQPQHF. The chain is built from TRBV7-8 and TRBJ1-5, with a weak D call TRBD1 (5 bases). In germline, CDR1 is SGHVS, CDR2 FQNEAQ. The V gene lost 7 bases and the J gene lost 4 bases, with 17 bases spanning the gap. This CDR3 spans 15 amino acids.

This chain uses TRBV25-1 with TRBJ1-2, with TRBD1 as a possible D gene (5 bases). Germline loops: CDR1 MGHDK, CDR2 SYGVNS. The V end lost 1 base, the J end lost 6 bases, and 12 bases lay between the germline ends. This CDR3 spans 14 amino acids. CDR3 sequence reads: CASSEFGGLNGYTF. The CDR3, as DNA: TGTGCCAGCAGTGAATTCGGGGGGTTGAATGGCTACACCTTC.